Sequencing of this T cell receptor beta chain was carried out in a study of shared clonotypes between healthy human individuals. Study findings and constraints: The four-donor shared clonotypes exceeded non-shared clonotypes in generation probability, with non-shared ones scoring lower. Limited genetic and exposure-history diversity came from having few donors. The expectation was that sequencing depth would affect clonotype sharing among donors.

Comments on this clone: Its antigen is still unknown.

Evenly divided among several immunoSEQ plates was the genomic DNA of each subset. Sequencing used immunoSEQ multiplex PCR; TCRdb keeps in-frame clones, though not all of them. Altogether 550,000 to 800,000 clones are present, around 74% being singletons, with the ten largest covering 1.7%. Germline V lookup: CDR1 LNHDA, CDR2 SQIVND (reference sequence). This CDR3 comprises 16 residues. The V and J ends lost 5 bases and 4 bases, in that order; junction bases with no gene match: 6. Sequences were obtained from memory CD4+ T cells sorted from blood. The subset was: CD45RA-negative fraction. The clonotype originates from a woman in her thirties in good health. The genes are TRBV19 and TRBJ2-2; 11 nucleotides line up with TRBD2. The CDR3 here is CASSSRTSGFTGELFF. CDR3 DNA: TGTGCCAGTAGTTCTAGGACTAGCGGGTTCACCGGGGAGCTGTTTTTT.